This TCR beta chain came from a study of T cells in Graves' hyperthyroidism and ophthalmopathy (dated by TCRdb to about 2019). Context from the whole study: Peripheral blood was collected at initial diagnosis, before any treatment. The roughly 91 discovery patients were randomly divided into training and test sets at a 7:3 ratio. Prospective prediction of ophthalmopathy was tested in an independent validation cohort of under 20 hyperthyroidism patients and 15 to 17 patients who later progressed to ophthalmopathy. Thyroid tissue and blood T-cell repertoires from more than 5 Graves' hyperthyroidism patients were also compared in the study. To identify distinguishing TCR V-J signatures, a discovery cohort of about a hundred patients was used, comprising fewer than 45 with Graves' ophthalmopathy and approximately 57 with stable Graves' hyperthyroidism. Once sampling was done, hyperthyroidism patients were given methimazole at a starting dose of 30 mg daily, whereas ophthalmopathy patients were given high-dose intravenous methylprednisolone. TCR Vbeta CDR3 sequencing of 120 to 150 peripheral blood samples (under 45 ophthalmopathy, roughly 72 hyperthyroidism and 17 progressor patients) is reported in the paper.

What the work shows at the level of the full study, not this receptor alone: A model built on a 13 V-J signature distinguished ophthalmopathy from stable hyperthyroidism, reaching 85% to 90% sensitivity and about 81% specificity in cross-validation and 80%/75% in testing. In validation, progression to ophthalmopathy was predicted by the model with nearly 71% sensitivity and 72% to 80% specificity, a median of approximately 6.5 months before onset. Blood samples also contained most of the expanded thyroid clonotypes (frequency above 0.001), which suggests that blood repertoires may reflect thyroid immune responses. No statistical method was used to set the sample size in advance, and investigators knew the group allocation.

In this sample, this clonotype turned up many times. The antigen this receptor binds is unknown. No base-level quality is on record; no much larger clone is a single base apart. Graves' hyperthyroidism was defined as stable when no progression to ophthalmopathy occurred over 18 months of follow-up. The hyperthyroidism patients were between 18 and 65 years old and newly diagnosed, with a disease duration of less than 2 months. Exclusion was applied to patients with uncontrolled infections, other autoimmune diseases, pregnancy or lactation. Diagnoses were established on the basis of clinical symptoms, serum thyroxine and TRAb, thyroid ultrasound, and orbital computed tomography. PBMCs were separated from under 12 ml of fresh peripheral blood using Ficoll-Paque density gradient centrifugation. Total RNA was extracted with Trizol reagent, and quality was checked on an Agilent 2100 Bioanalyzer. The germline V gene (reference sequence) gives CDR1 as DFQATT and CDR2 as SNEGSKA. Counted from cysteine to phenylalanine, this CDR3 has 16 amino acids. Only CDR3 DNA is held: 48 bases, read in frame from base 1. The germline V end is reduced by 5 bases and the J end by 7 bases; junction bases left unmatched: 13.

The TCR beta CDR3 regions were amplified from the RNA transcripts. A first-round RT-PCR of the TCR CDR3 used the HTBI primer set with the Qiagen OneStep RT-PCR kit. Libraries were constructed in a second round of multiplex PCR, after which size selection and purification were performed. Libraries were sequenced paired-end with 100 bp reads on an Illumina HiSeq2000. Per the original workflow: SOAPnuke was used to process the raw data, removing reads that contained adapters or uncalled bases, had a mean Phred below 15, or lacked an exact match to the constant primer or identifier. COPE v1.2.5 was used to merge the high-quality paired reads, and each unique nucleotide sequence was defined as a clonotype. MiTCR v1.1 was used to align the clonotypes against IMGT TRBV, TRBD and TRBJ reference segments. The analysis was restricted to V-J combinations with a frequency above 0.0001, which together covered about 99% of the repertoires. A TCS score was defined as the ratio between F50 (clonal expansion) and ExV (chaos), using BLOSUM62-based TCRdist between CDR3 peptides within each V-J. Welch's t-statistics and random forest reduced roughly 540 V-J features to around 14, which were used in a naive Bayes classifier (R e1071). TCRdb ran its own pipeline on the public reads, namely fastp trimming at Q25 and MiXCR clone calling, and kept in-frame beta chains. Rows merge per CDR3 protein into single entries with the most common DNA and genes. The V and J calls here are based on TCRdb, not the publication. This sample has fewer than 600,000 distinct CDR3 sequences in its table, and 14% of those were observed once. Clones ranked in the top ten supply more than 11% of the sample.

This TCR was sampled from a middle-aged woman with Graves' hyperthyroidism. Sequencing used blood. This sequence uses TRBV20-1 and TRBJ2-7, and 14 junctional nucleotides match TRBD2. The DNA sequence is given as TGCAGTGCTCGCCCCCCGGGACTAGCGGGAGCTAGGGAGCAGTACTTC. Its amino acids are CSARPPGLAGAREQYF.